This passage covers 13 T cell receptor beta chains from one sample sequenced in a study of blood T cell repertoires in COVID-19. Assay: immunoSEQ multiplex PCR; the TCRdb copy retains only in-frame clones and omits some. The sample lists some 510,000 clones, more than 75% seen once, with less than 2% in the top ten. Sequencing was carried out using PBMCs or T cells enriched from blood (not recorded which). The receptors derive from a woman aged 40 to 50 who had recovered from COVID-19.

The genes are TRBV7-9 and TRBJ2-2; 8 nucleotides match TRBD2. With 5 bases clipped from V and 5 bases from J, the junction kept 7 bases outside the gene matches. This CDR3 spans 15 amino acids. Germline loops: CDR1 SEHNR, CDR2 FQNEAQ (reference sequence). The CDR3 protein is CASSPTGTRTGELFF. The DNA of the CDR3 is TGTGCCAGCAGCCCTACCGGGACTAGAACCGGGGAGCTGTTTTTT.

The gene calls are TRBV6-5 and TRBJ2-2; 9 bases are a match to TRBD2. The CDR3 spans 16 residues. Trimming took 2 bases from V and 4 from J; bases not matched to a gene: 5. Germline V lookup: CDR1 MNHEY, CDR2 SVGAGI. The CDR3 loop is CASSYGEREVTGELFF. Written as DNA, the CDR3 is TGTGCCAGCAGTTACGGCGAGCGGGAGGTCACCGGGGAGCTGTTTTTT.

This clone was counted between two and nine times. The chain joins TRBV5-8 to TRBJ1-2, with D possibly matching TRBD1 (5 bases). CDR3 length: 16 amino acids. V lost 4 bases and J 4 bases, leaving 20 bases between the germline ends. CDR1 and CDR2 from the germline V gene are SGHTS and YDEGEE. The DNA of the CDR3 is TGTGCCAGCAGCCGACGGGACTTCCGAGCTGCCTATGGCTACACCTTC. Its protein is CASSRRDFRAAYGYTF. Together with reference TRBV5-8 and TRBJ1-2, the CDR3 gives the full variable domain: EAGVTQSPTHLIKTRGQQATLRCSPISGHTSVYWYQQALGLGLQFLLWYDEGEERNRGNFPPRFSGRQFPNYSSELNVNALELEDSALYLCASSRRDFRAAYGYTFGSGTRLTVV.

The chain recombines TRBV7-2 with TRBJ2-2; D gene unclear. V was trimmed by 4 bases and J by 1 base, leaving 7 bases between them. Looked up from germline, CDR1 is SGHTA and CDR2 is FQGNSA. This CDR3 region has 14 residues. CDR3 sequence reads: CASSWYRNTGELFF. The CDR3 DNA reads as TGTGCCAGCAGCTGGTACAGGAACACCGGGGAGCTGTTTTTT.

The chain uses TRBV7-2 and TRBJ1-1; D gene ambiguous. With 2 bases removed from V and 5 bases from J, the gap between germline ends came to 6 bases. The CDR3 spans 12 residues. Germline CDR1 reads SGHTA; CDR2 reads FQGNSA. CDR3 in amino acids: CASSLFLTEAFF. The CDR3, as DNA: TGTGCCAGCAGCTTATTTTTAACTGAAGCTTTCTTT.

The chain links TRBV5-6 to TRBJ2-2; TRBD2 matches at 8 bases. This CDR3 has 17 amino acids. From germline, CDR1 is SGHDT and CDR2 YYEEEE. The trim removed 0 bases at V and 6 bases at J, leaving 10 bases unmatched. The chain's CDR3 is CASSLDLRREVSGELFF. The CDR3 coding sequence is TGTGCCAGCAGCTTGGATCTCCGGCGGGAGGTTTCCGGGGAGCTGTTTTTT. Full variable domain (missing parts from reference TRBV5-6 and TRBJ2-2): DAGVTQSPTHLIKTRGQQVTLRCSPKSGHDTVSWYQQALGQGPQFIFQYYEEEERQRGNFPDRFSGHQFPNYSSELNVNALLLGDSALYLCASSLDLRREVSGELFFGEGSRLTVL.

The chain uses TRBV19 and TRBJ2-2; D call uncertain. Trimming took 5 bases from V and 2 from J, leaving 6 bases between them. The germline gives CDR1 LNHDA, CDR2 SQIVND (reference sequence). The CDR3 sequence is 13 residues long. This CDR3 is CASSSRNTGELFF. The DNA of the CDR3 is TGTGCCAGTAGTTCTCGTAACACCGGGGAGCTGTTTTTT.

This chain joins TRBV11-3 and TRBJ1-4, with D tentatively TRBD1 (6 bases). CDR1 is SGHNT, CDR2 YENEEA, per germline. This CDR3 is built from 15 residues. V was cut by 5 bases and J by 10 bases, with 20 bases left in between. CDR3 nucleotides: TGTGCCAGCAGCGGAGACGGACAGAGCGAGGGAAAACTGTTTTTT. It is translated as CASSGDGQSEGKLFF. Full variable domain (outside the CDR3, taken from reference TRBV11-3 and TRBJ1-4): EAGVVQSPRYKIIEKKQPVAFWCNPISGHNTLYWYLQNLGQGPELLIRYENEEAVDDSQLPKDRFSAERLKGVDSTLKIQPAELGDSAVYLCASSGDGQSEGKLFFGSGTQLSVL.

The chain joins TRBV20-1 to TRBJ1-4; the D is unclear. Per the germline V gene, CDR1 is DFQATT and CDR2 is SNEGSKA (reference sequence). This CDR3 comprises 13 residues. V was pared by 3 bases and J by 6 bases, with 11 bases between. As DNA, the CDR3 is TGCAGTGCTAGTCCCGGGTTTGATGAAAAACTGTTTTTT. Its protein is CSASPGFDEKLFF.

This chain links TRBV29-1 with TRBJ1-2; tentative D call: TRBD1 (6 bases). CDR1 is SQVTM and CDR2 is ANQGSEA in the germline V gene. This CDR3 region has 13 residues. The V end lost 6 bases, the J end lost 4 bases, and 15 bases lay between the germline ends. CDR3 loop: CSVTDSWGYGYTF. The CDR3 bases are TGCAGCGTCACGGACAGCTGGGGCTATGGCTACACCTTC.

The DNA of the CDR3 is TGTGCCAGCAGTTATAGACAGGGAAGGAATTCACCCCTCCACTTT. This sequence encodes CASSYRQGRNSPLHF. The chain combines TRBV27 with TRBJ1-6; 7 bases match TRBD1. The CDR3 runs to 15 residues. Per the germline V gene, CDR1 is MNHEY and CDR2 is SMNVEV (reference sequence). V shed 4 bases and J 7 bases; nucleotides not matched to a gene: 7.

This clone was recorded once. The genes are TRBV10-3 and TRBJ2-2; no reliable D call. The CDR3 has 14 residues. Germline values: CDR1 ENHRY, CDR2 SYGVKD. V was shortened by 6 bases and J by 1 base, with 9 bases between the two germline ends. The CDR3 here is CAIRPPGNTGELFF. For the CDR3, the DNA is TGTGCCATCAGACCACCAGGGAACACCGGGGAGCTGTTTTTT.

V usage is TRBV29-1 and J usage is TRBJ2-1, with 12 bases aligning to TRBD2. Looked up from germline, CDR1 is SQVTM and CDR2 is ANQGSEA. This CDR3 is 16 amino acids long. CDR3 in DNA: TGCTTCCAGGAGGGACTAGCGGGTGTCTCCTACAATGAGCAGTTCTTC. Residues: CFQEGLAGVSYNEQFF.